These T cell receptor beta chains were read from a single sample in a study of T cells in Graves' hyperthyroidism and ophthalmopathy. TCRdb used MiXCR to reprocess the multiplex PCR reads, holding one entry per CDR3 protein. This sample has hundreds of thousands of distinct CDR3 sequences, with roughly 15% found just once. The material sequenced was blood. Receptors originate from a woman in her thirties or forties with Graves' hyperthyroidism. Both conserved end residues are part of each CDR3. The D gene is left open where the match is weak. Clone size appears in some rows only: once, few, many, or a class for an expanded clone.

>14|TRBV5-1|TRBJ2-1|TRBD1|.
CASSLGDRDNEQFF
TGCGCCAGCAGCTTGGGGGACAGGGACAATGAGCAGTTCTTC
>16|TRBV7-2|TRBJ1-5|TRBD1|once
CASSSTTGVSNQPQRF
TGTGCCAGCAGCTCGACTACAGGGGTGAGCAATCAGCCCCAGCGTTTT
>16|TRBV28|TRBJ2-3|.|.
CASSLYLARTTDTQYF
TGTGCCAGCAGTTTGTACCTAGCGCGTACCACAGATACGCAGTATTTT
>17|TRBV19|TRBJ2-2|TRBD2|.
CASSLGLRTSGTGELFF
TGTGCCAGTAGTCTGGGTTTAAGGACTAGCGGCACCGGGGAGCTGTTTTTT
>16|TRBV24-1|TRBJ2-2|TRBD2|many
CATSDRLAGDTGELFF
TGTGCCACCAGTGATCGACTAGCGGGAGACACCGGGGAGCTGTTTTTT
>16|TRBV30|TRBJ1-2|.|.
CAWSVLGGGPPYGYTF
TGTGCCTGGAGTGTACTGGGGGGCGGTCCCCCCTATGGCTACACCTTC
>15|TRBV28|TRBJ1-1|.|many
CASSGPGTPNTEAFF
TGTGCCAGCAGTGGCCCCGGGACACCGAACACTGAAGCTTTCTTT
>17|TRBV6-6|TRBJ1-6|.|few
CASSYGTEKGWNSPLHF
TGTGCCAGCAGTTACGGGACGGAGAAGGGTTGGAATTCACCCCTCCACTTT
>15|TRBV5-1|TRBJ1-4|TRBD1|.
CASSLAGTGDEKLFF
TGCGCCAGCTCTCTGGCCGGGACAGGGGACGAAAAACTGTTTTTT
>12|TRBV29-1|TRBJ1-2|.|few
CSVEAGGGSYTF
TGCAGCGTTGAAGCGGGAGGGGGAAGCTACACCTTC
>14|TRBV27|TRBJ2-7|.|many
CASSRSSGMNEQYF
TGTGCCAGCAGCAGGTCTTCGGGAATGAACGAGCAGTACTTC
>14|TRBV18|TRBJ2-7|.|many
CASSPPSGGYEQYF
TGTGCCAGCTCACCACCCAGCGGCGGCTACGAGCAGTACTTC
>11|TRBV20-1|TRBJ2-1|TRBD2|.
CSASGAGEQFF
TGCAGTGCTAGTGGAGCGGGAGAGCAGTTCTTC
>15|TRBV6-1|TRBJ2-7|TRBD2|many
CASSGFLAVSYEQYF
TGTGCCAGCAGTGGGTTCCTAGCGGTCTCCTACGAGCAGTACTTC
>14|TRBV14|TRBJ2-4|.|many
CASSQVEIKNIQYF
TGTGCCAGCAGCCAAGTAGAAATCAAAAACATTCAGTACTTC
>15|TRBV20-1|TRBJ2-1|TRBD2|.
CSAAGTSGTYNEQFF
TGCAGTGCTGCCGGGACTAGCGGGACCTACAATGAGCAGTTCTTC
>12|TRBV5-5|TRBJ2-7|.|many
CASTASSYEQYF
TGTGCCAGCACCGCGTCGTCCTACGAGCAGTACTTC
>15|TRBV19|TRBJ2-5|TRBD2|.
CASSMTGLAEETQYF
TGTGCCAGTAGTATGACTGGACTAGCCGAAGAGACCCAGTACTTC
>18|TRBV28|TRBJ2-6|TRBD1|few
CASSFADRSSSGANVLTF
TGTGCCAGCAGTTTTGCGGACAGGTCGAGCTCTGGGGCCAACGTCCTGACTTTC
>13|TRBV28|TRBJ2-1|.|few
CASTRRDYNEQFF
TGTGCCAGCACTAGGCGGGACTACAATGAGCAGTTCTTC
>18|TRBV7-3|TRBJ2-3|.|many
CASSLTPHPERLADTQYF
TGTGCCAGCAGCCTTACCCCCCACCCGGAAAGATTGGCAGATACGCAGTATTTT
>15|TRBV5-1|TRBJ1-1|.|many
CASSAQGSMNTEAFF
TGCGCCAGCAGCGCTCAGGGATCCATGAACACTGAAGCTTTCTTT
>14|TRBV28|TRBJ2-1|TRBD1|.
CASSPGTAKHEQFF
TGTGCCAGCAGTCCAGGGACAGCTAAACATGAGCAGTTCTTC
>13|TRBV20-1|TRBJ2-1|TRBD2|many
CSARPSGGNEQFF
TGCAGTGCTAGGCCTAGCGGGGGCAATGAGCAGTTCTTC
>14|TRBV20-1|TRBJ2-7|TRBD2|many
CSAVLAGGRYEQYF
TGCAGTGCTGTACTAGCGGGAGGAAGGTACGAGCAGTACTTC
>14|TRBV24-1|TRBJ2-1|TRBD1|many
CATSPGQVRNEQFF
TGTGCCACCAGTCCCGGACAGGTCCGCAATGAGCAGTTCTTC
>15|TRBV6-1|TRBJ1-5|.|few
CASSNTGFSNQPQHF
TGTGCCAGCAGTAACACAGGGTTTAGCAATCAGCCCCAGCATTTT
>13|TRBV3-1|TRBJ2-7|.|many
CASSQDGRDGQYF
TGTGCCAGCAGCCAAGATGGAAGGGATGGGCAGTACTTC
>16|TRBV19|TRBJ2-1|TRBD2|.
CASSGTSGRAGNEQFF
TGTGCCAGTAGCGGGACTAGCGGGAGGGCCGGCAATGAGCAGTTCTTC
>16|TRBV28|TRBJ1-4|.|many
CASSLDGGQANEKLFF
TGTGCCAGCAGTCTTGATGGTGGGCAGGCTAATGAAAAACTGTTTTTT
>14|TRBV29-1|TRBJ2-1|TRBD2|many
CSVDGETSWNEQFF
TGCAGCGTTGATGGTGAGACTAGCTGGAATGAGCAGTTCTTC
>13|TRBV3-1|TRBJ2-2|.|many
CASSIRQVGELFF
TGTGCCAGCAGCATTCGTCAAGTCGGGGAGCTGTTTTTT
>16|TRBV11-2|TRBJ1-5|TRBD1|.
CASSPSRDSWVWPQHF
TGTGCCAGCAGCCCGAGCCGGGACAGTTGGGTTTGGCCCCAGCATTTT
>15|TRBV14|TRBJ2-3|.|few
CASSQQWTGTDTQYF
TGTGCCAGCAGCCAACAATGGACAGGCACAGATACGCAGTATTTT
>14|TRBV28|TRBJ2-7|TRBD2|few
CASSGGGLSYEQYF
TGTGCCAGCAGCGGGGGGGGGCTTTCCTACGAGCAGTACTTC
>17|TRBV20-1|TRBJ2-1|TRBD2|few
CSAPGTSGRTPGNEQFF
TGCAGTGCGCCCGGGACTAGCGGGAGGACCCCAGGGAATGAGCAGTTCTTC
>15|TRBV7-8|TRBJ2-1|TRBD1|many
CASSLGTGSGDEQFF
TGTGCCAGCAGCTTAGGGACAGGGTCCGGCGATGAGCAGTTCTTC
>13|TRBV11-2|TRBJ2-1|.|many
CASSTSSYNEQFF
TGTGCCAGTTCGACTAGCTCCTACAATGAGCAGTTCTTC
>16|TRBV20-1|TRBJ2-4|TRBD1|many
CSARDGDSLAKNIQYF
TGCAGTGCGAGAGATGGGGACAGTCTAGCCAAAAACATTCAGTACTTC
>14|TRBV9|TRBJ1-1|.|few
CASSVEVSNTEAFF
TGTGCCAGCAGCGTAGAGGTCAGCAACACTGAAGCTTTCTTT
>15|TRBV30|TRBJ2-2|.|.
CAWYPLEGNTGELFF
TGTGCCTGGTACCCCTTGGAGGGAAACACCGGGGAGCTGTTTTTT
>13|TRBV3-1|TRBJ1-6|.|many
CASSGRLDSPLHF
TGTGCCAGCAGCGGACGACTGGATTCACCCCTCCACTTT